This T cell receptor (beta chain) is from a study of memory CD4+ T cells and cytomegalovirus serostatus. V lost 0 bases to trimming and J lost 6 bases, with 5 bases between them. Germline V lookup: CDR1 MNHNS, CDR2 SASEGT. This CDR3 has 12 residues. The sort gate was single viable CD3+CD4+CD8-CD45RO+ cells for memory CD4+ T cells. Profiling relied on immunoSEQ multiplex PCR, and the TCRdb table lists in-frame clones only, not all of them. This repertoire shows some 47,000 clones, about 73% found once; its top ten account for roughly 0.84%. Sequenced sample: memory CD4+ T cells from blood. This chain uses TRBV6-1 with TRBJ1-1; D not resolved. The receptor was isolated from an adult in good health and CMV-seronegative. The CDR3 loop is CASSEALSEAFF. In nucleotides, the CDR3 is TGTGCCAGCAGTGAAGCGCTCTCTGAAGCTTTCTTT.